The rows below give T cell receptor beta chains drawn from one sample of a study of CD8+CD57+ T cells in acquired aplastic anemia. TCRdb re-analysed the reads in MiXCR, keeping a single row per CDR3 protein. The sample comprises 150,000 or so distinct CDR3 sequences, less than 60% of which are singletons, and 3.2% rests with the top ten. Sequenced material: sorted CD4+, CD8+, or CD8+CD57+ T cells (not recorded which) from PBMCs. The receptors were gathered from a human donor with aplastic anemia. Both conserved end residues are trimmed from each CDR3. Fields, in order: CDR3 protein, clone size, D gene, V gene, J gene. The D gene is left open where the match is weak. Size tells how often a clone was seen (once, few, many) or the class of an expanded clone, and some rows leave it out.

CDR3aa: ASSQVTQGKDEQY
abundance: NA
d_gene: NA
v_gene: TRBV4-3
j_gene: TRBJ2-7

CDR3aa: ASSRGTGVAF
abundance: NA
d_gene: TRBD1
v_gene: TRBV19
j_gene: TRBJ1-1

CDR3aa: ASSQRVTGYT
abundance: NA
d_gene: NA
v_gene: TRBV3-1
j_gene: TRBJ1-2

CDR3aa: ASSSLHQETQY
abundance: NA
d_gene: NA
v_gene: TRBV27
j_gene: TRBJ2-5

CDR3aa: ASSLYRQVIYGYT
abundance: few
d_gene: NA
v_gene: TRBV10-2
j_gene: TRBJ1-2

CDR3aa: SPSWVRNEQF
abundance: NA
d_gene: NA
v_gene: TRBV29-1
j_gene: TRBJ2-1

CDR3aa: ATSREVGLYNEQF
abundance: few
d_gene: TRBD2
v_gene: TRBV15
j_gene: TRBJ2-1

CDR3aa: ASSLISGGIGTDTQY
abundance: few
d_gene: TRBD2
v_gene: TRBV4-1
j_gene: TRBJ2-3

CDR3aa: ASRSGQGVSYEQY
abundance: many
d_gene: TRBD1
v_gene: TRBV5-1
j_gene: TRBJ2-7

CDR3aa: ASIGRGGPDREQY
abundance: many
d_gene: NA
v_gene: TRBV2
j_gene: TRBJ2-7

CDR3aa: ASSVQGWDSPLH
abundance: NA
d_gene: NA
v_gene: TRBV2
j_gene: TRBJ1-6

CDR3aa: ASSPGDRTNEKLF
abundance: many
d_gene: TRBD1
v_gene: TRBV11-3
j_gene: TRBJ1-4

CDR3aa: ATSDFGRASTDTQY
abundance: NA
d_gene: TRBD2
v_gene: TRBV24-1
j_gene: TRBJ2-3

CDR3aa: ASGRRSSYNEQF
abundance: few
d_gene: NA
v_gene: TRBV19
j_gene: TRBJ2-1

CDR3aa: ASTPGATNYGYT
abundance: many
d_gene: NA
v_gene: TRBV28
j_gene: TRBJ1-2

CDR3aa: ASSLSPGRLGEQF
abundance: NA
d_gene: TRBD2
v_gene: TRBV19
j_gene: TRBJ2-1

CDR3aa: AISTQGQFDGYT
abundance: NA
d_gene: NA
v_gene: TRBV10-3
j_gene: TRBJ1-2

CDR3aa: ATSEGQGVQETQY
abundance: many
d_gene: TRBD1
v_gene: TRBV24-1
j_gene: TRBJ2-5

CDR3aa: ATSREIGGYT
abundance: NA
d_gene: NA
v_gene: TRBV24-1
j_gene: TRBJ1-2

CDR3aa: ASLGSGSRADTQY
abundance: NA
d_gene: TRBD2
v_gene: TRBV27
j_gene: TRBJ2-3

CDR3aa: ASSQSGELF
abundance: NA
d_gene: NA
v_gene: TRBV19
j_gene: TRBJ2-2

CDR3aa: ASSQDRNNSPLH
abundance: few
d_gene: NA
v_gene: TRBV2
j_gene: TRBJ1-6

CDR3aa: ASSYAGDGYT
abundance: many
d_gene: NA
v_gene: TRBV6-5
j_gene: TRBJ1-2

CDR3aa: ASSQSVTFPYEQY
abundance: many
d_gene: NA
v_gene: TRBV14
j_gene: TRBJ2-7

CDR3aa: SAGSLLVDTEAF
abundance: once
d_gene: NA
v_gene: TRBV20-1
j_gene: TRBJ1-1

CDR3aa: SVESPSTGVDGYT
abundance: NA
d_gene: NA
v_gene: TRBV29-1
j_gene: TRBJ1-2

CDR3aa: ASSLELGISYEQY
abundance: NA
d_gene: NA
v_gene: TRBV5-1
j_gene: TRBJ2-7

CDR3aa: ATSRAYLETQY
abundance: once
d_gene: NA
v_gene: TRBV15
j_gene: TRBJ2-5

CDR3aa: ASSEVRANYGYT
abundance: NA
d_gene: NA
v_gene: TRBV2
j_gene: TRBJ1-2

CDR3aa: ASSLLPSGVEEQF
abundance: many
d_gene: TRBD2
v_gene: TRBV7-2
j_gene: TRBJ2-1

CDR3aa: ASSHRDRVLYEQY
abundance: NA
d_gene: TRBD1
v_gene: TRBV5-6
j_gene: TRBJ2-7

CDR3aa: ASSGGGQGALYEQY
abundance: NA
d_gene: NA
v_gene: TRBV25-1
j_gene: TRBJ2-7

CDR3aa: SASRPSGGAKETQY
abundance: NA
d_gene: TRBD2
v_gene: TRBV20-1
j_gene: TRBJ2-5

CDR3aa: ASSMFQDGYGYT
abundance: few
d_gene: NA
v_gene: TRBV19
j_gene: TRBJ1-2

CDR3aa: SARDFLDGSYGYT
abundance: NA
d_gene: NA
v_gene: TRBV20-1
j_gene: TRBJ1-2

CDR3aa: ARDSGAIYGYT
abundance: NA
d_gene: NA
v_gene: TRBV2
j_gene: TRBJ1-2

CDR3aa: ASSDIGHLYEQY
abundance: many
d_gene: NA
v_gene: TRBV6-1
j_gene: TRBJ2-7

CDR3aa: ASSLAMAGQETQY
abundance: many
d_gene: NA
v_gene: TRBV12-3/TRBV12-4
j_gene: TRBJ2-5

CDR3aa: ASSPYPRLASGETQY
abundance: many
d_gene: TRBD2
v_gene: TRBV27
j_gene: TRBJ2-5

CDR3aa: ASSARGGGEKLF
abundance: few
d_gene: NA
v_gene: TRBV3-1
j_gene: TRBJ1-4

CDR3aa: SVKSGRRAGELF
abundance: many
d_gene: TRBD2
v_gene: TRBV20-1
j_gene: TRBJ2-2

CDR3aa: SVVTGVTEAF
abundance: NA
d_gene: TRBD1
v_gene: TRBV29-1
j_gene: TRBJ1-1

CDR3aa: ASSRSGGEKLF
abundance: many
d_gene: TRBD1
v_gene: TRBV6-1
j_gene: TRBJ1-4

CDR3aa: ASRGDGAYEQY
abundance: few
d_gene: NA
v_gene: TRBV2
j_gene: TRBJ2-7

CDR3aa: ASTPSAGLAGGPGELF
abundance: NA
d_gene: TRBD2
v_gene: TRBV12-3/TRBV12-4
j_gene: TRBJ2-2

CDR3aa: ASSLAREGLADYEQY
abundance: NA
d_gene: TRBD2
v_gene: TRBV7-2
j_gene: TRBJ2-7

CDR3aa: ASSIPGGDYGYT
abundance: NA
d_gene: TRBD1
v_gene: TRBV19
j_gene: TRBJ1-2

CDR3aa: ASSTRGLFSTDTQY
abundance: many
d_gene: NA
v_gene: TRBV5-1
j_gene: TRBJ2-3

CDR3aa: ASSLGLAGGLTDTQY
abundance: NA
d_gene: TRBD2
v_gene: TRBV5-6
j_gene: TRBJ2-3

CDR3aa: SVSGGNYGYT
abundance: few
d_gene: NA
v_gene: TRBV29-1
j_gene: TRBJ1-2

CDR3aa: ASRFGGGQPQH
abundance: NA
d_gene: NA
v_gene: TRBV7-4
j_gene: TRBJ1-5

CDR3aa: ASSRQNYGYT
abundance: many
d_gene: NA
v_gene: TRBV12-3/TRBV12-4
j_gene: TRBJ1-2

CDR3aa: ASSVGGIGDGYT
abundance: NA
d_gene: NA
v_gene: TRBV19
j_gene: TRBJ1-2

CDR3aa: ASSLNLAGGAGDTQY
abundance: NA
d_gene: TRBD2
v_gene: TRBV11-2
j_gene: TRBJ2-3

CDR3aa: ATSSASRGRTNEQF
abundance: NA
d_gene: TRBD1
v_gene: TRBV15
j_gene: TRBJ2-1

CDR3aa: ASSSQTGARYEQY
abundance: NA
d_gene: TRBD1
v_gene: TRBV7-2
j_gene: TRBJ2-7

CDR3aa: ASSQDVAGASHNQPQH
abundance: NA
d_gene: NA
v_gene: TRBV3-1
j_gene: TRBJ1-5

CDR3aa: ASSLETGRGLAKNIQY
abundance: many
d_gene: NA
v_gene: TRBV5-1
j_gene: TRBJ2-4